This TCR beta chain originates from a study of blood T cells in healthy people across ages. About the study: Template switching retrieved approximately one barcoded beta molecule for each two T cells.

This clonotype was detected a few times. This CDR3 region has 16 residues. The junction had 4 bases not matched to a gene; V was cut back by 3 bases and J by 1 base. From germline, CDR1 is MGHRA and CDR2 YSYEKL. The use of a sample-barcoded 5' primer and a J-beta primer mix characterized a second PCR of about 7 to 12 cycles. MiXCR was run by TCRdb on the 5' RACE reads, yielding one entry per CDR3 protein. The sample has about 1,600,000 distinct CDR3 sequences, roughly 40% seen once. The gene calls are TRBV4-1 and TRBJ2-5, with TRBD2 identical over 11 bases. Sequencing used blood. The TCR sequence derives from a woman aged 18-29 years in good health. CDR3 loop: CASSHRLAGRQETQYF. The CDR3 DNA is TGCGCCAGCAGCCACCGACTAGCGGGACGCCAAGAGACCCAGTACTTC.